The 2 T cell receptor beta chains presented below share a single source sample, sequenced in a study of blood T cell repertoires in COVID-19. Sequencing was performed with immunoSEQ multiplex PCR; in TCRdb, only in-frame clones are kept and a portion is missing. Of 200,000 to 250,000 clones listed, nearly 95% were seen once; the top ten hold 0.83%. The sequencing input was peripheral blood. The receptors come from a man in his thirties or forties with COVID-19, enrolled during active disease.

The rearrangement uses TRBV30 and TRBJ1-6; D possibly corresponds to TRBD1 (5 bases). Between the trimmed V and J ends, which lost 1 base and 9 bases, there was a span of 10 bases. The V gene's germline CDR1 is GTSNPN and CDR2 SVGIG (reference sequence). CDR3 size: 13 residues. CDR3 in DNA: TGTGCCTGGAGTGCGCAGGGAGGTTCACCCCTCCACTTT. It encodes CAWSAQGGSPLHF.

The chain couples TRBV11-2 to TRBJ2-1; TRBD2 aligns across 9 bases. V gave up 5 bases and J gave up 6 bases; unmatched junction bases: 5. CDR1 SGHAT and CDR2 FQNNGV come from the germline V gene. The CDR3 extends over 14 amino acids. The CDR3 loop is CASSLAGTINEQFF. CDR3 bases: TGTGCCAGCAGCCTAGCGGGGACTATCAATGAGCAGTTCTTC.